This paragraph reports one TCR beta chain. Its antigen is undetermined. These data originate in a study of cytomegalovirus exposure and HLA in healthy donors. Turning to the study itself: Earlier findings included more than 95 million unique TCR beta sequences obtained from 150 million to 200 million T cells. Whole-study findings and limits: The study labeled under 200 TCR beta chains cytomegalovirus-associated.

PCR involved 60 Vbeta and 13 Jbeta primers. Original methodology: Approximately 72 million unique TCR beta chains, around 11 million of them shared, were counted by a later analysis. Assay used: immunoSEQ multiplex PCR; TCRdb lists only in-frame clones, some missing. V and J calls and clone size come straight from that table; D and trimming were deduced from the DNA. The sample consists of over 200,000 clones, more than 70% of them appearing once. Per germline, CDR1 KGHSH and CDR2 LQKENI. J was trimmed by 4 bases and V by 6 bases; bases with no gene match: 9. The CDR3 is made up of 15 amino acids. The sequence derives from a human donor in good health. The sequencing input was PBMCs. The V gene is TRBV18, the J gene TRBJ2-3; the match to TRBD2 covers 8 bases. CDR3 sequence reads: CASSLAGPGADTQYF. The CDR3 region has the DNA TGTGCCAGCTCGCTAGCGGGCCCCGGCGCAGATACGCAGTATTTT.